Following are 20 T cell receptor beta chains from one sample sequenced in a study of human T cells and chemical hapten exposure. As to time point: pre-sensitization, week 0. Indicated treatment: therapeutic diphenylcyclopropenone sensitization with weekly scalp DPC. TCRdb fed the RACE reads into MiXCR, producing one record per CDR3 protein. The sample shows 280,000 or so distinct CDR3 sequences, almost 8% of them seen only once. Sequencing was performed on whole blood, taken in connection with sensitization to the hapten diphenylcyclopropenone (DPC). The receptor set was obtained from a man between 18 and 35 years old with alopecia areata. Some clones in this sample may be carry-over from other donors' samples.

This clonotype was counted between two and nine times. The chain combines TRBV18 with TRBJ2-1; D is undetermined. V lost 1 base, J lost 0 bases, and 16 bases lay in between. This CDR3 region has 18 residues. Germline V gene data show CDR1 as KGHSH and CDR2 as LQKENI. CDR3 amino acids: CASSPLSPLTFSYNEQFF. In DNA form, the CDR3 reads TGTGCCAGCTCACCACTCTCGCCACTCACCTTCTCCTACAATGAGCAGTTCTTC.

This clonotype has ten or more counts. This rearrangement joins TRBV10-3 to TRBJ1-1, with D hard to call. Looked up from germline, CDR1 is ENHRY and CDR2 is SYGVKD. V lost 3 bases and J 0 bases, leaving 8 bases between the germline ends. CDR3 length equals 14 residues. CDR3 nucleotides: TGTGCCATCAGTGACAAGGAGATGAACACTGAAGCTTTCTTT. This codes for CAISDKEMNTEAFF.

The V gene is TRBV18, the J gene TRBJ2-7; 9 nucleotides match TRBD1. V was pared by 4 bases and J by 5 bases, with 9 bases of the junction left unmatched. The germline gives CDR1 KGHSH, CDR2 LQKENI. The CDR3 sequence is 15 residues long. The CDR3 reads CASSRVPGQGNEQYF. The CDR3 DNA reads as TGTGCCAGCTCACGAGTCCCGGGACAGGGAAACGAGCAGTACTTC. Filled out from reference TRBV18 and TRBJ2-7, the complete variable domain reads NAGVMQNPRHLVRRRGQEARLRCSPMKGHSHVYWYRQLPEEGLKFMVYLQKENIIDESGMPKERFSAEFPKEGPSILRIQQVVRGDSAAYFCASSRVPGQGNEQYFGPGTRLTVT.

This clonotype came up many times. The chain uses TRBV5-1 and TRBJ2-3; no reliable D call. The germline CDR1 and CDR2 sequences are SGHRS and YFSETQ. The length of the CDR3 is 13 residues. V was cut by 5 bases and J by 0 bases, with 7 bases left in between. CDR3 region: CASSSPSTDTQYF. CDR3 DNA sequence: TGCGCCAGCAGTTCCCCCAGCACAGATACGCAGTATTTT.

This clonotype was counted a few times. The rearrangement links TRBV11-2 to TRBJ1-2; 8 bases fit TRBD1. With V trimmed by 4 bases and J by 8 bases, 15 bases remained unmatched. The V gene's germline CDR1 is SGHAT and CDR2 FQNNGV. This CDR3 has 16 amino acids. This CDR3 is CASSSIGTGQGRGYTF. The DNA for the CDR3 is TGTGCCAGCAGCTCAATAGGGACTGGACAGGGACGGGGCTACACCTTC.

The chain employs TRBV11-2 and TRBJ1-2; D is possibly TRBD1 (5 bases). The V end lost 5 bases, the J end lost 2 bases, and 12 bases lay between the germline ends. The CDR3 is 14 residues long. CDR1 and CDR2 from the germline V gene are SGHAT and FQNNGV. The CDR3 DNA reads TGTGCCAGCAGCCCCGATCGACAGAACTATGGCTACACCTTC. This sequence encodes CASSPDRQNYGYTF.

This clonotype was recorded at least ten times. The rearrangement uses TRBV4-1 and TRBJ1-2; D uncertain. The length of the CDR3 is 17 residues. The germline gives CDR1 MGHRA, CDR2 YSYEKL. V was clipped by 6 bases and J by 6 bases, with 26 bases between them. This CDR3 reads CASSQLPIGWEDHGYTF. The CDR3 DNA sequence: TGCGCCAGCAGTCAGTTGCCGATAGGTTGGGAGGACCATGGCTACACCTTC.

The chain employs TRBV13 and TRBJ2-7; 8 bases agree with TRBD1. The CDR3 length is 15 residues. Trimming cost V 5 bases and J 3 bases; bases outside gene matches: 9. Germline CDR1 reads PRHDT; CDR2 reads FYEKMQ (reference sequence). CDR3 sequence: CASSPAGTGRYEQYF. CDR3 in DNA: TGTGCCAGCAGCCCCGCAGGGACAGGTCGCTACGAGCAGTACTTC.

The chain has TRBV6-5 and TRBJ2-1, with D unclear. V lost 0 bases to trimming and J lost 8 bases, with 8 bases between them. The length of the CDR3 is 13 residues. CDR1 is MNHEY, CDR2 SVGAGI, per germline. The DNA for the CDR3 is TGTGCCAGCAGTTACTCCCGGCCCCATGAGCAGTTCTTC. It yields the protein CASSYSRPHEQFF.

This clonotype has ten or more counts. The chain carries TRBV29-1 and TRBJ1-1; D call uncertain. The CDR3 is 14 residues long. Per the germline V gene, CDR1 is SQVTM and CDR2 is ANQGSEA. V dropped 1 base and J dropped 4 bases, with 13 bases sitting between them. CDR3 in amino acids: CSVEVWARGTEAFF. CDR3 DNA: TGCAGCGTTGAAGTGTGGGCCCGGGGCACTGAAGCTTTCTTT.

This clonotype was detected ten times or more. V is TRBV5-1 and J is TRBJ1-2; D is uncertain. The germline V gene encodes CDR1 SGHRS and CDR2 YFSETQ. The CDR3 contains 15 residues. V lost 3 bases and J lost 2, with 14 bases in between. The CDR3 is CASSSYQGRNYGYTF. The CDR3 nucleotides read TGCGCCAGCAGCTCTTATCAAGGGCGGAACTATGGCTACACCTTC. The full variable domain, in which reference TRBV5-1 and TRBJ1-2 provide the parts outside the CDR3, is KAGVTQTPRYLIKTRGQQVTLSCSPISGHRSVSWYQQTPGQGLQFLFEYFSETQRNKGNFPGRFSGRQFSNSRSEMNVSTLELGDSALYLCASSSYQGRNYGYTFGSGTRLTVV.

The chain has TRBV20-1 and TRBJ1-1, with D uncertain. V dropped 5 bases and J dropped 1 base, with 11 bases sitting between them. The germline V gene encodes CDR1 DFQATT and CDR2 SNEGSKA (reference sequence). CDR3 size: 13 residues. The CDR3 DNA reads as TGCAGTGCTGACACGGACGGGAACACTGAAGCTTTCTTT. It is translated as CSADTDGNTEAFF.

This chain connects TRBV6-5 to TRBJ2-2; tentatively, D is TRBD1 (6 bases). Germline V CDR1 and CDR2: MNHEY, SVGAGI. The CDR3 spans 16 residues. Trimming took off 2 bases at V and 3 bases at J, with 13 bases between the two ends. DNA of the CDR3: TGTGCCAGCAGTTACGTGAGGGGGAGACACACCGGGGAGCTGTTTTTT. Protein: CASSYVRGRHTGELFF.

J is TRBJ1-1 and V is TRBV7-2; 7 bases match TRBD1. V lost 1 base to trimming and J lost 11 bases; unmatched junction nucleotides: 10. The CDR3 extends over 14 amino acids. Germline loops: CDR1 SGHTA, CDR2 FQGNSA. CDR3 nucleotides: TGTGCCAGCAGCTTAGAGGGACAGCGCTCGGGTGCTTTCTTT. It codes for CASSLEGQRSGAFF.

This clonotype was seen a few times. The genes are TRBV6-2 or TRBV6-3 and TRBJ1-5; 7 bases fit TRBD1. From germline, CDR1 is MNHEY and CDR2 SVGEGT. The CDR3 contains 15 residues. The trim removed 8 bases at V and 4 bases at J, leaving 11 bases unmatched. The CDR3 sequence: CASGGTDTLNQPQHF. In nucleotides, the CDR3 is TGTGCCAGCGGGGGGACAGACACACTGAATCAGCCCCAGCATTTT.

This clonotype was counted at least ten times. V gene TRBV4-2 combines with J gene TRBJ2-3, with TRBD1 matching over 9 bases. CDR3 length: 16 amino acids. The V and J ends lost 3 bases and 3 bases, in that order; junction bases with no gene match: 7. Germline V lookup: CDR1 LGHNA, CDR2 YNFKEQ. The CDR3 loop is CASSHYGQGRTDTQYF. The CDR3 nucleotides are TGTGCCAGCAGCCACTACGGACAGGGGAGGACAGATACGCAGTATTTT.

The V call is TRBV6-1, the J call TRBJ2-7; TRBD2 might be the D (5 bases). Trimming took 1 base from V and 7 from J, leaving 14 bases between them. Looked up from germline, CDR1 is MNHNS and CDR2 is SASEGT. The CDR3 is 14 residues long. CDR3 DNA: TGTGCCAGCAGTGAAGAACAGCCCCGGGGAGAGCAGTACGTC. Translating gives CASSEEQPRGEQYV.

The sample holds many counts of this clonotype. The chain couples TRBV9 to TRBJ2-7; 8 nucleotides line up with TRBD1. This CDR3 contains 14 residues. From germline, CDR1 is SGDLS and CDR2 YYNGEE. The V gene end was trimmed by 0 bases and the J gene end by 9 bases; junction bases not matched to a gene: 8. The CDR3 DNA reads as TGTGCCAGCAGCGTAGACCAGGGGGCGCCGGGGCAGTACTTC. Translating it yields CASSVDQGAPGQYF.

This clonotype has a handful of counts. The CDR3 sequence is CASSYGFNQPQHF. DNA for the CDR3: TGTGCCAGCAGTTACGGGTTCAATCAGCCCCAGCATTTT. V is TRBV6-5 and J is TRBJ1-5; D is unresolved. Deletions cut 2 bases from V and 3 bases from J, with 5 bases between. Germline V gene sequence: CDR1 MNHEY, CDR2 SVGAGI. The CDR3 covers 13 residues.

V and J are TRBV7-2 and TRBJ2-5; TRBD1 matches 10 bases. Germline trimming cut 5 bases from V and 4 bases from J; bases unmatched to any gene: 7. Germline-derived CDR1 and CDR2 are SGHTA and FQGNSA. The CDR3 has 15 amino acids. The CDR3 here is CASSRDRGVRETQYF. In DNA form, the CDR3 reads TGTGCCAGCAGCAGGGACAGGGGCGTCAGAGAGACCCAGTACTTC. The full variable domain, rest sourced from reference TRBV7-2 and TRBJ2-5, is GAGVSQSPSNKVTEKGKDVELRCDPISGHTALYWYRQSLGQGLEFLIYFQGNSAPDKSGLPSDRFSAERTGGSVSTLTIQRTQQEDSAVYLCASSRDRGVRETQYFGPGTRLLVL.